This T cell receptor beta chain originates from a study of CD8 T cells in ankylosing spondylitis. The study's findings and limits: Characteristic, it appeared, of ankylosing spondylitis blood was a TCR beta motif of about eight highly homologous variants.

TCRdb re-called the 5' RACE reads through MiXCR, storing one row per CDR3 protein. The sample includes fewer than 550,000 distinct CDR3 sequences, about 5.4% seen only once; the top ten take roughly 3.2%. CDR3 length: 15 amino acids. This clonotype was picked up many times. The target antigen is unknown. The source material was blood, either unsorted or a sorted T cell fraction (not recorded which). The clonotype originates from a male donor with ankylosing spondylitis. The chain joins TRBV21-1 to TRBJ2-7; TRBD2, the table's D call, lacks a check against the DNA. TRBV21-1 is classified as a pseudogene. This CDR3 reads CASSRLAGGLYEQYF. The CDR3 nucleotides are TGTGCCAGCAGCAGACTAGCGGGAGGGCTCTACGAGCAGTACTTC.